This T cell receptor beta chain is drawn from a study of blood T cell repertoires in COVID-19. Overall study context: Whether acute or convalescent, the COVID-19 samples came from the United States, Italy and Spain.

Clones were sequenced by immunoSEQ multiplex PCR, and TCRdb holds only the in-frame ones, with some missing. The top ten clones hold about 1.7% of a sample with more than 200,000 clones, about four fifths of them seen once. Participants were aged roughly 18 to 89 years from roughly 25 US areas. Clinical histories supplied by participants themselves formed the basis of cohort assignment. Either two negative PCRs, clearance, or symptom resolution qualified Cohort 3 donors as recovered. This CDR3 is built from 14 residues. From germline, CDR1 is MNHEY and CDR2 SVGAGI. Germline trimming cut 2 bases from V and 1 base from J; bases unmatched to any gene: 2.

What was sequenced was PBMCs or T cells enriched from blood (not recorded which). The TCR was taken from a man in his sixties who had recovered from COVID-19. The chain couples TRBV6-5 to TRBJ2-7; 7 bases align to TRBD1. CDR3 region: CASSYGDSSYEQYF. CDR3 nucleotides: TGTGCCAGCAGTTACGGGGACAGTTCCTACGAGCAGTACTTC.